These 4 T cell receptor beta chains came from one sample sequenced in a study of blood T cell repertoires in COVID-19. Profiled with immunoSEQ multiplex PCR; TCRdb holds only in-frame clones, not every one. The repertoire holds tens of thousands of clones, with around 80% as singletons. The sample taken for sequencing was peripheral blood. These TCRs come from a man aged 60 to 75 with acute or convalescent COVID-19.

The chain joins TRBV6-4 to TRBJ2-3, with 14 bases aligning to TRBD2. This CDR3 contains 15 residues. CDR1 and CDR2 from the germline V gene are MRHNA and SNTAGT. J lost 3 bases, V lost 7 bases, and 3 bases had no gene match. The chain's CDR3 is CASTRTSGGTDTQYF. CDR3 DNA: TGTGCCAGCACCAGGACTAGCGGGGGGACAGATACGCAGTATTTT.

The genes are TRBV27 and TRBJ1-2, with 7 positions matching TRBD1. CDR1 and CDR2 (germline): MNHEY, SMNVEV (reference sequence). The CDR3 is 16 residues long. V lost 4 bases to trimming and J lost 4 bases; unmatched junction nucleotides: 12. CDR3 sequence: CASSSNYRGVLYGYTF. The CDR3 bases are TGTGCCAGCAGTTCCAATTACAGGGGCGTCCTCTATGGCTACACCTTC.

This chain joins TRBV2 and TRBJ1-1; no firm D call. Trimming took 2 bases from V and 5 from J, leaving 9 bases between them. Germline lookup yields CDR1 SNHLY and CDR2 FYNNEI. This CDR3 has 13 residues. CDR3 protein: CASSEYTGTEAFF. The CDR3 DNA reads as TGTGCCAGCAGTGAATACACCGGGACTGAAGCTTTCTTT.

The chain is built from TRBV6-5 and TRBJ1-5; maybe TRBD1 (5 bases). The ends were cut back, 6 bases at V and 4 bases at J, with 16 bases in the middle. Per germline, CDR1 MNHEY and CDR2 SVGAGI. The CDR3 consists of 15 residues. Written as DNA, the CDR3 is TGTGCCAGCAGCGACGCGGGACCGAGGAATCAGCCCCAGCATTTT. Translating it yields CASSDAGPRNQPQHF.